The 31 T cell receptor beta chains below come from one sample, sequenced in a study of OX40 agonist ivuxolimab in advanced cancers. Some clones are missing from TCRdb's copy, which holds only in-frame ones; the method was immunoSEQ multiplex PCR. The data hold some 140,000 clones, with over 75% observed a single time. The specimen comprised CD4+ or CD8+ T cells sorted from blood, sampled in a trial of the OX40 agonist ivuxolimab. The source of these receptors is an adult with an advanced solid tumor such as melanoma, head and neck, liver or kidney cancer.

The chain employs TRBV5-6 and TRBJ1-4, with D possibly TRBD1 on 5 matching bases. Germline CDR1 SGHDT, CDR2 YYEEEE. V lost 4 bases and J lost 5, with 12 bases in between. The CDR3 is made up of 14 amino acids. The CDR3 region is CASSVSGLNEKLFF. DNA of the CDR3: TGTGCCAGCAGCGTTTCAGGGTTGAATGAAAAACTGTTTTTT.

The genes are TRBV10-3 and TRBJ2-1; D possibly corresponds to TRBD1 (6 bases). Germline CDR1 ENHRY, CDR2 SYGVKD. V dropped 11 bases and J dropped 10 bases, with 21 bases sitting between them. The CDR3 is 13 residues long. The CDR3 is CAVQLGAYGEQFF. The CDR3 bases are TGTGCCGTCCAGTTGGGGGCTTACGGGGAGCAGTTCTTC.

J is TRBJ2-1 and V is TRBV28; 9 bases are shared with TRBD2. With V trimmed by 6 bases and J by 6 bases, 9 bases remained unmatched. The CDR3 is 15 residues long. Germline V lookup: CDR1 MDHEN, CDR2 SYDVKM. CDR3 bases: TGTGCCAGCAGGGTAGCGGGAGTGAGCATCAATGAGCAGTTCTTC. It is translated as CASRVAGVSINEQFF.

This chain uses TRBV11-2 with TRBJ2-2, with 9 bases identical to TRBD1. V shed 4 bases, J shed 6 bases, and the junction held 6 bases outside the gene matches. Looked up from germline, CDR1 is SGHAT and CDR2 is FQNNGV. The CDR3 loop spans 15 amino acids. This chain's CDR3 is CASSSTGGLAGELFF. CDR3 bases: TGTGCCAGCAGCTCGACAGGGGGTCTAGCCGGGGAGCTGTTTTTT.

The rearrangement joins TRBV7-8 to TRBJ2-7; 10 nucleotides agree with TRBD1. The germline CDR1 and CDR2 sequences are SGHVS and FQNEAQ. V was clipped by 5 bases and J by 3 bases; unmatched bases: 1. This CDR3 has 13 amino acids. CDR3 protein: CASSRDRGYEQYF. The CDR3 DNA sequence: TGTGCCAGCAGCCGGGACAGGGGCTACGAGCAGTACTTC.

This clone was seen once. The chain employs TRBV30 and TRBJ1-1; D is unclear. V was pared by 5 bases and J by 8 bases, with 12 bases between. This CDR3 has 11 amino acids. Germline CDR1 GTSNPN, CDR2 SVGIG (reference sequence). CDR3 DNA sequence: TGTGCCTGGGGTTCGTTCGCCGAAGCTTTCTTT. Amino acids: CAWGSFAEAFF.

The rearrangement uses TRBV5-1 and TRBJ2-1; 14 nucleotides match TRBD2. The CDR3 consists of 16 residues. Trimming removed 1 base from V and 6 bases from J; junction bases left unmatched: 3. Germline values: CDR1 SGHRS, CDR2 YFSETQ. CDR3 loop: CASSLHGTSGSNEQFF. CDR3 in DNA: TGCGCCAGCAGCTTGCACGGGACTAGCGGGAGCAATGAGCAGTTCTTC.

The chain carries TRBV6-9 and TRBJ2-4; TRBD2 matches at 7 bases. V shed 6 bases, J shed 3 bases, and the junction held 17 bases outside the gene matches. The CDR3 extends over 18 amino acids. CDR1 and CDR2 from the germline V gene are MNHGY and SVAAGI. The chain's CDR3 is CASRLAGPPHKGKNIQYF. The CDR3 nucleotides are TGTGCCAGCAGGTTAGCGGGTCCTCCCCATAAGGGCAAAAACATTCAGTACTTC.

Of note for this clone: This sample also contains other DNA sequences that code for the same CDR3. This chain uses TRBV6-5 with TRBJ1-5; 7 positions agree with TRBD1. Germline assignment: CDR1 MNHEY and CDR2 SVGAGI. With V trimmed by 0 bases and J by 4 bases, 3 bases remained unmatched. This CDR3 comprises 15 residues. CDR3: CASSYSGTDNQPQHF. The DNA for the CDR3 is TGTGCCAGCAGTTACTCAGGGACAGATAATCAGCCCCAGCATTTT.

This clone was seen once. The CDR3 sequence: CASSSDPNPSSYNEQFF. In DNA form, the CDR3 reads TGTGCCAGCAGTTCTGACCCCAACCCTAGCTCCTACAATGAGCAGTTCTTC. The chain uses TRBV11-1 and TRBJ2-1; D is ambiguous. Germline CDR1 is SGHAT and CDR2 is FQDESV (reference sequence). This CDR3 spans 17 amino acids. Deletions cut 6 bases from V and 0 bases from J, with 18 bases between.

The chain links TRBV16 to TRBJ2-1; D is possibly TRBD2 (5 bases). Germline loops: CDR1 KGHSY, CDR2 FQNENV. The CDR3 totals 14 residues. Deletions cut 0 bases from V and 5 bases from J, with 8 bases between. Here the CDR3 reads CASSQSRGNNEQFF. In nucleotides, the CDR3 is TGTGCCAGCAGCCAATCGCGAGGGAACAATGAGCAGTTCTTC.

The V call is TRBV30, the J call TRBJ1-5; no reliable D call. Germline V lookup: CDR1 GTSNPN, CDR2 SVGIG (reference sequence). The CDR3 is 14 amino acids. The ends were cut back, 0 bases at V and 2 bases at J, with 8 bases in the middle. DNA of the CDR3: TGTGCCTGGAGTGTACTGGCCCGCAATCAGCCCCAGCATTTT. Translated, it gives CAWSVLARNQPQHF.

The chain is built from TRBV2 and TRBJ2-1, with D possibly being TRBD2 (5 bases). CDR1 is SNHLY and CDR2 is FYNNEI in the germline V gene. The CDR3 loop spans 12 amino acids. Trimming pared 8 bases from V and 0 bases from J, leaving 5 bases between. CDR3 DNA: TGTGCCAGCGGGAGCTCCTACAATGAGCAGTTCTTC. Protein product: CASGSSYNEQFF.

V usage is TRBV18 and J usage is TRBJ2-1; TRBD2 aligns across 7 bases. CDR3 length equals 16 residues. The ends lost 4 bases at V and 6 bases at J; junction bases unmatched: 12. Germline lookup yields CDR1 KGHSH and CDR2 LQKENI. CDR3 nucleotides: TGTGCCAGCTCACGGTGGGTGGGAGGGCCGGCCAATGAGCAGTTCTTC. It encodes CASSRWVGGPANEQFF. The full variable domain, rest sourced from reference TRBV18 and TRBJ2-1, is NAGVMQNPRHLVRRRGQEARLRCSPMKGHSHVYWYRQLPEEGLKFMVYLQKENIIDESGMPKERFSAEFPKEGPSILRIQQVVRGDSAAYFCASSRWVGGPANEQFFGPGTRLTVL.

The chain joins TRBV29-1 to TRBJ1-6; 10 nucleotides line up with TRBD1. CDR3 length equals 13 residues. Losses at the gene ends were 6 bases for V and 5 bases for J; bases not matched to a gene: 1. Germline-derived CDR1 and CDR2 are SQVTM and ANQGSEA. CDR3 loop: CSVGTGDNSPLHF. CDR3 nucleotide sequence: TGCAGCGTGGGGACAGGGGATAATTCACCCCTCCACTTT.

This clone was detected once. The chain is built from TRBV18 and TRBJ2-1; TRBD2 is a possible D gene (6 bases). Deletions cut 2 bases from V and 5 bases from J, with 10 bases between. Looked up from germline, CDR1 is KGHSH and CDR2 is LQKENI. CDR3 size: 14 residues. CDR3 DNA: TGTGCCAGCTCACCATCTAGCGTGCACAATGAGCAGTTCTTC. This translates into CASSPSSVHNEQFF. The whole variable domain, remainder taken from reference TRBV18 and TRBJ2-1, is NAGVMQNPRHLVRRRGQEARLRCSPMKGHSHVYWYRQLPEEGLKFMVYLQKENIIDESGMPKERFSAEFPKEGPSILRIQQVVRGDSAAYFCASSPSSVHNEQFFGPGTRLTVL.

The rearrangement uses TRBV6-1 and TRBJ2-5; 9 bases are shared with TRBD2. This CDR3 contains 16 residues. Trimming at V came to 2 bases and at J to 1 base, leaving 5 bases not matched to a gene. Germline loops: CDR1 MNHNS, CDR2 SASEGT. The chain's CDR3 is CASSEHRGRVQETQYF. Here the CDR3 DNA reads TGTGCCAGCAGTGAACACCGCGGGAGGGTCCAAGAGACCCAGTACTTC.

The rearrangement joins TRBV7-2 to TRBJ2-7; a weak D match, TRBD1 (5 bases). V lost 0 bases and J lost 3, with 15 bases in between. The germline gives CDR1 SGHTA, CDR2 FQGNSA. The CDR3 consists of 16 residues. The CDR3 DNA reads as TGTGCCAGCAGCTTAGCGCGACAGACCTCTAACTACGAGCAGTACTTC. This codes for CASSLARQTSNYEQYF.

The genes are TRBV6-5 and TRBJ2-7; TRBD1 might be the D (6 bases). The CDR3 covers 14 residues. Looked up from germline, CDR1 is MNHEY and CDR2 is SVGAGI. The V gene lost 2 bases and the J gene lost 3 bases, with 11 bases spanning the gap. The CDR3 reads CASSYAGALYEQYF. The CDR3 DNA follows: TGTGCCAGCAGTTACGCAGGGGCCCTCTACGAGCAGTACTTC.

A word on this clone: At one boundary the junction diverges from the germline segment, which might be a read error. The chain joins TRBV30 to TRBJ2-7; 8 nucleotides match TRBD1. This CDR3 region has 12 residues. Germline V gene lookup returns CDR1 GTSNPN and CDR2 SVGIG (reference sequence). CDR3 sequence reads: CAWSDPGTGAGF. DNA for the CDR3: TGTGCCTGGAGCGACCCTGGGACAGGAGCGGGCTTC.

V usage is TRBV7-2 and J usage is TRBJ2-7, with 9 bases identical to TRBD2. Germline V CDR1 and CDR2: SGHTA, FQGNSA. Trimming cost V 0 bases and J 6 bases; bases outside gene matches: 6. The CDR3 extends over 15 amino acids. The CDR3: CASSLAAGGAGEQYF. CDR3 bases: TGTGCCAGCAGCTTAGCGGCGGGAGGGGCCGGCGAGCAGTACTTC.

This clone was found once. The CDR3, as DNA: TGTGCCAGCAGTTACGGGGGGGCAACTAATGAAAAACTGTTTTTT. Protein product: CASSYGGATNEKLFF. This chain uses TRBV6-5 with TRBJ1-4; a weak D match, TRBD1 (5 bases). V shed 2 bases and J shed 0 bases, with 7 bases lying between them. The CDR3 runs to 15 residues. Germline V gives CDR1 MNHEY, CDR2 SVGAGI.

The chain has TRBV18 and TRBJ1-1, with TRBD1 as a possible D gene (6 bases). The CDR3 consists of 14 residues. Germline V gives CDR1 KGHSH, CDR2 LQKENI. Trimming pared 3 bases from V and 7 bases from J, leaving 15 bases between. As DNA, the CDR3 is TGTGCCAGCTCACCGGACAGTGGGGGTGGTGAAGCTTTCTTT. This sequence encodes CASSPDSGGGEAFF.

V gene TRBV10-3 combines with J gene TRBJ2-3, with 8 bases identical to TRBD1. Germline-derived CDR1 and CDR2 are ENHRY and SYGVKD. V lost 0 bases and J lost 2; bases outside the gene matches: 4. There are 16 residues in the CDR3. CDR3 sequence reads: CAISESTGVFTDTQYF. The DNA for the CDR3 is TGTGCCATCAGTGAGTCGACAGGGGTCTTCACAGATACGCAGTATTTT.

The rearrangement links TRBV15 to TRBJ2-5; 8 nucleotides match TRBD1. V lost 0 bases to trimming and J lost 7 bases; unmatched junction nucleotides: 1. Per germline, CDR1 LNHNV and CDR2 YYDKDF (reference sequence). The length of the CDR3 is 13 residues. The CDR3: CATSREDRGTQYF. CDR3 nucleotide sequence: TGTGCCACCAGCAGAGAAGACAGGGGGACCCAGTACTTC.

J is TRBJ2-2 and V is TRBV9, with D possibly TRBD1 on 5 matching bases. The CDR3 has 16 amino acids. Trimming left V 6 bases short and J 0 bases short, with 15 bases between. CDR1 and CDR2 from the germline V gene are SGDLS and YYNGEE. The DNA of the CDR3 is TGTGCCAGCACCTTTAGACGACAGTCGAACACCGGGGAGCTGTTTTTT. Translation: CASTFRRQSNTGELFF.

The CDR3 nucleotides read TGTGCCAGCAGCTTGGCAGGGACCCACGAGCAGTACTTC. This encodes CASSLAGTHEQYF. This chain joins TRBV7-9 and TRBJ2-5, with D perhaps given as TRBD1 or TRBD2 (5 bases each). Judging by the DNA end, TRBJ2-7 fits better; the J call may be wrong. The CDR3 loop spans 13 amino acids. Germline-derived CDR1 and CDR2 are SEHNR and FQNEAQ (reference sequence).

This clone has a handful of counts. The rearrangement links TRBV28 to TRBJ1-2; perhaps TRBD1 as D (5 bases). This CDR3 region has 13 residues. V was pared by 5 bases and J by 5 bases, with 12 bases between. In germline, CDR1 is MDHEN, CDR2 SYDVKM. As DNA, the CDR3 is TGTGCCAGCAGTAAGGGGACGGTATATGGCTACACCTTC. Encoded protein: CASSKGTVYGYTF.

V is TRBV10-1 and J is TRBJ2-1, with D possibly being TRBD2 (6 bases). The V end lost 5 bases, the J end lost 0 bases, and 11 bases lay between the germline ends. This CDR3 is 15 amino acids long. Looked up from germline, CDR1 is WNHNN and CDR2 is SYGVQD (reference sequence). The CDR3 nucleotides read TGCGCCAGCAGTCGGGACTTGAGCTCCTACAATGAGCAGTTCTTC. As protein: CASSRDLSSYNEQFF.

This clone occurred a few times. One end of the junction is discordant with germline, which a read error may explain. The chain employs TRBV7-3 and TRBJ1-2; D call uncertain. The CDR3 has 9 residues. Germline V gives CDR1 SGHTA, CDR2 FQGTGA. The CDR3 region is CASSLAGVF. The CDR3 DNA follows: TGTGCCAGCAGCCTAGCCGGGGTCTTC.

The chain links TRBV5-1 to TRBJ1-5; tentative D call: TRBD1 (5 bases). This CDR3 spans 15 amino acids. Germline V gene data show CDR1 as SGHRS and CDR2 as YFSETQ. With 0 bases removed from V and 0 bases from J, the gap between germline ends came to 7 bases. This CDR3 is CASSLGDGSNQPQHF. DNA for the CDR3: TGCGCCAGCAGCTTGGGGGACGGTAGCAATCAGCCCCAGCATTTT.